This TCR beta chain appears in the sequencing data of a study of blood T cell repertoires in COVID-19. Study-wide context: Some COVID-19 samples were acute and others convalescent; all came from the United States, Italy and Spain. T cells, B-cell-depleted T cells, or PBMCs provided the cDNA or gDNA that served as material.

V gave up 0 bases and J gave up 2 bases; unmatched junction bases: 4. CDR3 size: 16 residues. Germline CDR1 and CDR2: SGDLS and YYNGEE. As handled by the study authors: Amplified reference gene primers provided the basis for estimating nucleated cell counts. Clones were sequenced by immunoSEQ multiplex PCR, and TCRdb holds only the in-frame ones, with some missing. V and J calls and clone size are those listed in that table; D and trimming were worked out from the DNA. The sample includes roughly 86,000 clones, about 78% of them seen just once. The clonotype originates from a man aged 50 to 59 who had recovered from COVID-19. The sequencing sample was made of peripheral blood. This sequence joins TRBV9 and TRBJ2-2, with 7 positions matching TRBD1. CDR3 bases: TGTGCCAGCAGCGTAGTAGGGGGCCCCAACACCGGGGAGCTGTTTTTT. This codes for CASSVVGGPNTGELFF.